This T cell receptor (beta chain) was obtained from a study of cytomegalovirus exposure and HLA in healthy donors. Study-wide points: A later analysis reported that several of the most significant clusters appeared to be linked to common viral pathogens, among them Epstein-Barr virus. With later analysis, a missense DCLRE1C variant became linked to TCR beta V- and J-gene trimming. Overall, roughly 170 TCR beta chains were annotated as cytomegalovirus-associated.

The length of the CDR3 is 15 residues. J gave up 3 bases and V 3 bases, and 2 bases lay outside the gene matches. A remark on this clone: Its target is unknown.

PCR primers comprised 60 Vbeta and 13 Jbeta primers. Measured with immunoSEQ multiplex PCR; TCRdb has only the in-frame clones, and not every one. The repertoire holds under 150,000 clones, around 86% seen once, with roughly 8.2% in the top ten. This chain connects TRBV23-1 to TRBJ2-2; TRBD1 agrees at 9 bases. TRBV23-1 counts as an open reading frame of uncertain function. The sequence came from a woman aged 50 to 60 in good health and CMV-seropositive. Input material: PBMCs. This CDR3 is CASSHGTGYTGELFF. CDR3 nucleotide sequence: TGCGCCAGCAGTCACGGGACAGGGTACACCGGGGAGCTGTTTTTT.